This record covers a single T cell receptor (beta chain). Its antigen target is currently unknown. The sample holds no much larger clone one base away, and base qualities are not on file. The data stem from a study of beta chain features in type 1 diabetes listed by TCRdb under 2018. Some background on the complete study: Mean age, gender distribution, total cell number and subset yield were not different between patients and healthy donors. A total of 85 million to 110 million sorted cells were examined across all samples, and RNA yield correlated strongly with the number of cells per subset. Regulatory and stem cell-like memory subsets were obtained from only 8 patients and roughly eight healthy donors, while naive and central memory subsets were obtained from all 30 or so donors. In the study, TCRB repertoires of sorted circulating CD4+ T cell subsets from recently diagnosed type 1 diabetes patients were compared with those of matched healthy donors. Paper-wide results and their limitations: Sequencing cDNA rather than genomic DNA could over-represent highly expressing activated cells, although activation and CD3 levels did not differ between groups. A moderate but significant shortening of TCRB CDR3 length was observed in type 1 diabetes patients in all four CD4+ subsets. Patients with type 1 diabetes made fewer insertions and deleted more nucleotides at VDJ recombination sites, implying thymic rearrangement abnormalities. Shorter templates might be favored by PCR, yet because patient and control samples were amplified and corrected together, any such skew would affect both groups equally. Naive, central memory and regulatory TCRB repertoires appeared more similar among patients than among healthy donors. Only small numbers of individuals were included in the HLA sub-analyses, which left unresolved whether HLA type had any influence on TCRB rearrangement.

All of the isolated RNA was reverse transcribed with the High Capacity cDNA Reverse Transcription Kit, so expressed TCRB transcripts were sequenced. Deep immunoSEQ sequencing was performed on naive, central memory and regulatory T cell samples, with an average of around 3.4 million total reads per sample. Sorted cells were lysed in RLT buffer, and RNA was extracted using DNase-treated RNeasy Micro or Mini kits according to cell number. To prevent cross-contamination, every cell subset was processed on its own, while patient and healthy donor samples were processed together. The immunoSEQ multiplex PCR was used to amplify TCRB sequences from cDNA, generating 87-bp fragments that spanned the CDR3 region. The amplicons were sequenced using the Illumina HiSeq platform. Per the source publication's procedure: PCR bias was corrected computationally using synthetic template baselines, and reads within Hamming distance 2 were collapsed, with unmergeable singletons discarded. Reads were aligned against IMGT to assign V, D and J genes, CDR3 length and insertions or deletions at six rearrangement sites. Clonotype counts were normalized to sorted cell number within each subset before computing true diversity and Gini coefficients with the tcR R package. The overlap coefficient, calculated on TCRB nucleotide sequences, was used to measure repertoire sharing. Out-of-frame TCRB sequences from naive cells were analyzed to stand in for the pre-selection repertoire. The table was pulled from immuneACCESS by TCRdb, which kept in-frame rearrangements only. Such tables lose some clones; where checked, under half of the loss comes from unresolved V genes, and the rest has no known cause. V, J and clone size derive from that table, while D and trimming were established from the DNA sequence. The sample contains roughly 380,000 clones, 15% to 20% of them found a single time. The ten largest clonotypes hold around 0.04% of the sample.

From V the trimming removes 3 bases and from J it removes 8 bases, while the gene matches leave 6 bases of the junction unaccounted for. Via the germline V gene (reference sequence), CDR1 is GTSNPN and CDR2 SVGIG. The CDR3 measures 14 amino acids from cysteine to phenylalanine. Only CDR3 DNA is held: 42 bases, read in frame from base 1. From each donor, a single peripheral blood sample of 90 to 150 mL on average was drawn into heparinised tubes. A BD FACSAria II and a panel including CD45RO, CCR7, CD25, CD127, CD95 and CD27 were used to sort naive, central memory, regulatory and stem cell-like memory CD4+ T cells. All sorted populations exceeded 95% purity. PBMCs were isolated right away by Lymphoprep density gradient centrifugation and were stained directly, without culture. So that batch effects would be minimized, each experiment stained and sorted samples in pairs, pairing one healthy donor with one patient.

The chain employs TRBV30 and TRBJ1-4, with 10 bases matching TRBD1. The sequencing input was naive CD4+ T cells from blood. The cell subset or site label, read with the paper, signifies: true naive CD4+ T cells. The TCR originated in a woman younger than 35 in good health. The sequence in DNA is TGTGCCTGGAGGTTGACAGGGGGCGAGGAAAAACTGTTTTTT. This sequence encodes CAWRLTGGEEKLFF.